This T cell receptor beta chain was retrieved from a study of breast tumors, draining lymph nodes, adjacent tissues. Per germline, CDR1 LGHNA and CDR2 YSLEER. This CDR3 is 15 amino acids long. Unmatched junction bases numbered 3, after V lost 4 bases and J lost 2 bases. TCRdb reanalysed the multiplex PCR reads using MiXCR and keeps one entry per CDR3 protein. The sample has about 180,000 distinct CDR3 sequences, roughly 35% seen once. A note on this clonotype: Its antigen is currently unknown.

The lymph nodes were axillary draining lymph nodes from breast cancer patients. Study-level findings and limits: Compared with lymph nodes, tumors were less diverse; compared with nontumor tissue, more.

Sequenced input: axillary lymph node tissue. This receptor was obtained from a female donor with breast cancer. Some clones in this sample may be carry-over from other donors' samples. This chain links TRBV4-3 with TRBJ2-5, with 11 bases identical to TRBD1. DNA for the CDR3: TGCGCCAGCAGCCCCGGGACAGGGGGTCAAGAGACCCAGTACTTC. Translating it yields CASSPGTGGQETQYF.